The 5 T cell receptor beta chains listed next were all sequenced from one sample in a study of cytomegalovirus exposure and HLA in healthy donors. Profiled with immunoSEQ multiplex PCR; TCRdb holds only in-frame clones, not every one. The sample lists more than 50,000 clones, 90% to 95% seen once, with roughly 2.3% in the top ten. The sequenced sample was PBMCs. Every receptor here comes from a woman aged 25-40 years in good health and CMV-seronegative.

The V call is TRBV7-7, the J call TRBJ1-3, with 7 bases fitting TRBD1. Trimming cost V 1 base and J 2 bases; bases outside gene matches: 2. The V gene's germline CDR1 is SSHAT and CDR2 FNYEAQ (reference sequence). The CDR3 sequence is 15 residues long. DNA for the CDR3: TGTGCCAGCAGCTTAGGCACAGGGGCTGGAAACACCATATATTTT. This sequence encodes CASSLGTGAGNTIYF.

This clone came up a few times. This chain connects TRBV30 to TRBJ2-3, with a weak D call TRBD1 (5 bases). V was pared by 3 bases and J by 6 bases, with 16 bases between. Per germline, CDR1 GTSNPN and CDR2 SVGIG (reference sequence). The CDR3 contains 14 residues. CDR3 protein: CAWRIGRAGDTQYF. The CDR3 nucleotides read TGTGCCTGGAGGATTGGACGGGCAGGGGATACGCAGTATTTT.

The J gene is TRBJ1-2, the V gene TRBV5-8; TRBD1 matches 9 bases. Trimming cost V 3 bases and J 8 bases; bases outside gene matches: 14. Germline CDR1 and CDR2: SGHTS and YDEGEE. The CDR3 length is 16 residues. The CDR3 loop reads CASSSLQGANTEGYTF. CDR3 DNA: TGTGCCAGCAGCTCCTTACAGGGGGCCAACACGGAGGGCTACACCTTC.

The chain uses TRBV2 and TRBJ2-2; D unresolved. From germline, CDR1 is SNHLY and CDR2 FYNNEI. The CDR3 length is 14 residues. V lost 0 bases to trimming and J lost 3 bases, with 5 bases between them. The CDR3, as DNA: TGTGCCAGCAGTGAAGCTTCCGACACCGGGGAGCTGTTTTTT. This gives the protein CASSEASDTGELFF.

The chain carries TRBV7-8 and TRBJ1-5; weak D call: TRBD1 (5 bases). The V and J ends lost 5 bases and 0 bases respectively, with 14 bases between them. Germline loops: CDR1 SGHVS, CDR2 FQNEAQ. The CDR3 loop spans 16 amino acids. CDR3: CASSSRGRISNQPQHF. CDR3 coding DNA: TGTGCCAGCAGCAGTCGGGGGAGGATTAGCAATCAGCCCCAGCATTTT.